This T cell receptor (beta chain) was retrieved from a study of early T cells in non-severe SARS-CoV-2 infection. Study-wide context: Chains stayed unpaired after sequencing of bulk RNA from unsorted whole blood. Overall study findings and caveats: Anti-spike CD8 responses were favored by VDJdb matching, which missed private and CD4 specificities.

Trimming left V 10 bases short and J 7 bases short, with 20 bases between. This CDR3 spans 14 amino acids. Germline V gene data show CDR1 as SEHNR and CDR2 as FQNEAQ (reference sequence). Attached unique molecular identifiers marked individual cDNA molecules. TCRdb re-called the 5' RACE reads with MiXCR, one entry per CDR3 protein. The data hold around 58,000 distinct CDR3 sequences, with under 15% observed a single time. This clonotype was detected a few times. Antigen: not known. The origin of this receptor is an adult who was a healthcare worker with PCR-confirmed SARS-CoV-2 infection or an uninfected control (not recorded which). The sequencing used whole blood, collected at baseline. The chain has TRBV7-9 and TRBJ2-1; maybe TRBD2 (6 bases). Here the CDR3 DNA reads TGTGCCACCCAGAGACCGGGACTTCATAATGAGCAGTTCTTC. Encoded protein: CATQRPGLHNEQFF.